This T cell receptor (beta chain) is from a study of TIL therapy for anti-PD-1-resistant metastatic lung cancer. In the study overall: Tumors were harvested before any PD-1/PD-L1 blockade.

On this clone: Its cognate antigen is unknown.

As for time point: pre-treatment sample, taken before nivolumab and TIL therapy. Stage 4 NSCLC adults joined between 2017 and January 2020. Trimming stripped 1 base from V and 4 bases from J, with 7 bases between. The CDR3 is made up of 14 amino acids. The germline gives CDR1 SEHNR, CDR2 FQNEAQ (reference sequence). General observations from the study: The cohort had more treatment-naive, never-smoker and oncogene-addicted patients than typical.

This was the immunoSEQ v3 assay. Profiled with immunoSEQ multiplex PCR; TCRdb holds only in-frame clones, not every one. The sample consists of more than 55,000 clones, about 69% of them appearing once. The source material was blood, sampled at baseline. The clonotype was recovered from a person aged 25-85 years with non-small cell lung cancer. The V and J genes are TRBV7-9 and TRBJ1-4, with D unresolved. The CDR3 loop reads CASSLEMINEKLFF. The CDR3 DNA is TGTGCCAGCAGCTTAGAGATGATTAATGAAAAACTGTTTTTT.